This entry features one T cell receptor beta chain sequence. Its antigen is currently unknown. The CDR3 totals 15 residues. V lost 1 base to trimming and J lost 2 bases, with 10 bases between them. Germline V gene data show CDR1 as SGHVS and CDR2 as FQNEAQ. The data were taken from a study of tissue T cells after allogeneic stem cell transplantation. Study background: Several unmodified and three CD34-selected T-cell-depleted grafts went to graft-versus-host disease patients.

Steroid-refractory graft-versus-host disease after allogeneic hematopoietic cell transplant qualified adults for prospective research-autopsy enrollment. Notes on the study in general: Within patients, tissue anatomy strongly shaped TCR repertoire composition. Which tissue TCRs were alloreactive or antigen-specific was not determined. Some clones might be persisting host cells. Only a limited share of tissue TCRs appeared in blood or spleen.

Sequencing was performed with immunoSEQ multiplex PCR; in TCRdb, only in-frame clones are kept and a portion is missing. The profile shows 2,500 to 3,500 clones, 50% to 75% of them singletons. The chain uses TRBV7-8 and TRBJ2-3; no definite D call. The clonotype was recovered from a male patient at least 60 years old with steroid-refractory graft-versus-host disease after an allogeneic stem cell transplant. Among the T cells, some may be from the graft donor. This specimen was descending colon tissue, taken at autopsy. CDR3 protein: CASSLGARATDTQYF. CDR3 nucleotide sequence: TGTGCCAGCAGCTTAGGAGCCCGGGCCACAGATACGCAGTATTTT.